Given below is one TCR beta chain in context. The target antigen is unknown. The data were produced by immunoSEQ multiplex PCR, yet TCRdb's version contains in-frame clones alone and is incomplete. The sample yields about 480,000 clones, about 83% seen once. Treatment meaning: some 20 received Ad26.COV2.S at low or high dose, single or two shots; 5 received placebo; per-sample allocation not given. Collection of the samples took place on day 63 after the first injection of vaccine or placebo. The data were taken from a study of Ad26.COV2.S vaccination and SARS-CoV-2 variants. As for the study in general: Within the COV1001 Ad26.COV2.S trial arm, the donor was enrolled. Recipients of Ad26.COV2.S got it intramuscularly, once or twice 56 days apart.

Findings of the study overall: Participants in the vaccine arm had higher spike-specific TCR breadth; placebo recipients had lower.

The V and J ends lost 0 bases and 0 bases, in that order; junction bases with no gene match: 5. The length of the CDR3 is 16 residues. Germline CDR1 is SEHNR and CDR2 is FQNEAQ (reference sequence). This receptor was obtained from a person between 18 and 59 years old who received the Ad26.COV2.S COVID-19 vaccine or a placebo. This chain connects TRBV7-9 to TRBJ2-7, with TRBD1 matching over 7 bases. The source was peripheral blood, collected in a trial of Ad26.COV2.S vaccine versus placebo. The DNA for the CDR3 is TGTGCCAGCAGCTTAGCCACAGGGGAAAGCTCCTACGAGCAGTACTTC. It specifies CASSLATGESSYEQYF.